These 20 T cell receptor beta chains were sequenced from one sample in a study of blood T cells in healthy people across ages. For the second PCR, which ran for roughly 7 to 11 cycles, a sample-barcoded 5' primer and a J-beta primer mix were used. MiXCR was run by TCRdb on the 5' RACE reads, yielding one entry per CDR3 protein. Of under 700,000 distinct CDR3 sequences in the sample, less than 25% were seen once. These same data were also listed under a study on T cells of mothers and their children.

Sequenced: blood. Every receptor here comes from a boy between 10 and 17 years old in good health.

This clonotype was picked up a small number of times. The genes are TRBV20-1 and TRBJ2-7, with 9 bases identical to TRBD2. This CDR3 has 14 residues. Per germline, CDR1 DFQATT and CDR2 SNEGSKA (reference sequence). The V gene end was trimmed by 6 bases and the J gene end by 2 bases; junction bases not matched to a gene: 8. The CDR3 loop reads CSATTGLAPYEQYF. In nucleotides, the CDR3 is TGCAGTGCAACTACGGGACTAGCCCCCTACGAGCAGTACTTC.

This clonotype was observed a few times. The genes are TRBV9 and TRBJ2-1; maybe TRBD2 (5 bases). V was trimmed by 0 bases and J by 8 bases, leaving 12 bases between them. This CDR3 contains 14 residues. Germline V gives CDR1 SGDLS, CDR2 YYNGEE. In DNA, the CDR3 is TGTGCCAGCAGCGTAGCAAGCGGTCAAGATGAGCAGTTCTTC. Its translation is CASSVASGQDEQFF. The variable domain in full, with the rest retrieved from reference TRBV9 and TRBJ2-1, is DSGVTQTPKHLITATGQRVTLRCSPRSGDLSVYWYQQSLDQGLQFLIQYYNGEERAKGNILERFSAQQFPDLHSELNLSSLELGDSALYFCASSVASGQDEQFFGPGTRLTVL.

Concerning this clonotype itself: An end of the junction differs from the germline gene, which may be a read error. V usage is TRBV11-2 and J usage is TRBJ1-5; no reliable D call. The germline V gene encodes CDR1 SGHAT and CDR2 FQNNGV. The CDR3 runs to 14 residues. The CDR3 sequence: CASSFDPSNQPRHF. CDR3 sequence (DNA): TGTGCCAGCAGCTTCGACCCTAGCAATCAGCCCCGGCATTTT.

This clonotype was observed a handful of times. The chain uses TRBV5-1 and TRBJ2-7; tentative D call: TRBD2 (6 bases). Germline lookup yields CDR1 SGHRS and CDR2 YFSETQ. The V and J ends lost 5 bases and 6 bases respectively, with 12 bases between them. CDR3 length equals 12 residues. CDR3 loop: CASSPDGGEQYF. The CDR3 DNA reads as TGCGCCAGCAGTCCGGACGGGGGCGAGCAGTACTTC.

The chain joins TRBV4-2 to TRBJ2-7; 10 bases map to TRBD1. This CDR3 is built from 16 residues. V trimming: 0 bases; J trimming: 6 bases; junction bases outside the gene matches: 8. Germline lookup yields CDR1 LGHNA and CDR2 YNFKEQ. The CDR3 bases are TGTGCCAGCAGCCAAGATCGCGACAGGGGGCTTGGCGAGCAGTACTTC. As protein: CASSQDRDRGLGEQYF.

The chain couples TRBV12-3 or TRBV12-4 to TRBJ2-3; 9 nucleotides match TRBD2. V gave up 1 base and J gave up 5 bases; unmatched junction bases: 4. CDR3 length equals 15 residues. The CDR3 sequence is CASSLGGGGGDTQYF. The CDR3 bases are TGTGCCAGCAGTTTAGGCGGGGGGGGTGGAGATACGCAGTATTTT.

The genes are TRBV20-1 and TRBJ1-2, with 9 positions matching TRBD1. Germline V gene data show CDR1 as DFQATT and CDR2 as SNEGSKA (reference sequence). The CDR3 is made up of 11 amino acids. The CDR3 DNA sequence: TGCAGCGGGACAGGGAGCGGTGGCTACACCTTC. Encoded protein: CSGTGSGGYTF.

This clonotype was counted a few times. This chain joins TRBV20-1 and TRBJ2-3; TRBD2 agrees at 8 bases. The CDR3 covers 15 residues. Germline assignment: CDR1 DFQATT and CDR2 SNEGSKA (reference sequence). The V segment lost 5 bases and the J segment 5 bases; nucleotides outside the gene matches: 12. The CDR3 loop is CSAGVGRGAGDTQYF. The CDR3 DNA follows: TGCAGTGCTGGCGTTGGGCGGGGGGCCGGAGATACGCAGTATTTT.

This clonotype was observed a handful of times. The genes are TRBV20-1 and TRBJ2-1, with D possibly TRBD2 on 5 matching bases. Looked up from germline, CDR1 is DFQATT and CDR2 is SNEGSKA (reference sequence). CDR3 size: 14 residues. The ends were cut back, 1 base at V and 4 bases at J, with 11 bases in the middle. CDR3 nucleotides: TGCAGTGCTAGAGCTGGAGGACCTTACAATGAGCAGTTCTTC. Its translation: CSARAGGPYNEQFF.

This chain links TRBV7-2 with TRBJ2-3; D ambiguous. From germline, CDR1 is SGHTA and CDR2 FQGNSA. The length of the CDR3 is 14 residues. With 4 bases removed from V and 2 bases from J, the gap between germline ends came to 10 bases. The CDR3 loop reads CASSSSPTTDTQYF. DNA for the CDR3: TGTGCCAGCAGCTCCTCCCCCACCACAGATACGCAGTATTTT.

This clonotype has at least ten counts. V is TRBV6-5 and J is TRBJ2-5; D is unclear. This CDR3 region has 16 residues. V lost 0 bases and J lost 4, with 15 bases in between. Germline-derived CDR1 and CDR2 are MNHEY and SVGAGI. The CDR3 loop reads CASSYSRVAKAETQYF. The CDR3 DNA follows: TGTGCCAGCAGTTACTCTAGGGTTGCGAAAGCAGAGACCCAGTACTTC.

This clonotype was recorded many times. The chain links TRBV29-1 to TRBJ2-1; the D gene is possibly TRBD2 (7 bases). V lost 4 bases and J 2 bases, leaving 15 bases between the germline ends. Germline CDR1 and CDR2: SQVTM and ANQGSEA. The length of the CDR3 is 15 residues. The CDR3 loop is CSVGGGLSPYNEQFF. For the CDR3, the DNA is TGCAGCGTTGGCGGGGGCCTTTCCCCCTACAATGAGCAGTTCTTC.

The V gene is TRBV27, the J gene TRBJ1-1, with a tentative D call TRBD1 (5 bases). Trimming stripped 4 bases from V and 10 bases from J, with 19 bases between. This CDR3 has 14 amino acids. CDR1 and CDR2 (germline): MNHEY, SMNVEV (reference sequence). CDR3 loop: CASSSLHTTGAAFF. The CDR3 region has the DNA TGTGCCAGCAGTTCCCTCCATACTACAGGTGCAGCTTTCTTT.

This clonotype was seen more than once but under ten times. J is TRBJ2-7 and V is TRBV5-1, with D possibly TRBD1 on 5 matching bases. V lost 1 base and J 3 bases, leaving 11 bases between the germline ends. Germline values: CDR1 SGHRS, CDR2 YFSETQ. This CDR3 is 14 amino acids long. CDR3 coding DNA: TGCGCCAGCAGCTTGCAAGGGGCGCGCTACGAGCAGTACTTC. Translation gives CASSLQGARYEQYF.

This chain joins TRBV5-5 and TRBJ2-5; tentative D call: TRBD2 (6 bases). The better agreement between TRBJ2-7 and the DNA end casts doubt on the J call. There are 14 residues in the CDR3. Germline V lookup: CDR1 SGHKS, CDR2 YYEKEE (reference sequence). CDR3 nucleotides: TGTGCCAGCACCCTTGCGGAGGGATCCTACGAGCAGTACTTC. It is translated as CASTLAEGSYEQYF.

Remarks on this clonotype: The germline gene is not matched at one end of the junction; a read error may be the cause. V gene TRBV27 combines with J gene TRBJ2-4, with TRBD2 identical over 9 bases. The germline V gene encodes CDR1 MNHEY and CDR2 SMNVEV (reference sequence). This CDR3 has 19 amino acids. DNA of the CDR3: TGTGCCAGCAGTCCCTTCCCTCAGCGGGGGGACCTAGCCAAAAACATTCCGTACTTC. It translates to CASSPFPQRGDLAKNIPYF.

There are a few counts of this clonotype. The V call is TRBV27, the J call TRBJ1-5, with 9 bases fitting TRBD1. V shed 3 bases and J 5 bases; nucleotides not matched to a gene: 2. The CDR3 covers 14 residues. Germline lookup yields CDR1 MNHEY and CDR2 SMNVEV (reference sequence). The CDR3 reads CASSFGDRDQPQHF. Written as DNA, the CDR3 is TGTGCCAGCAGTTTTGGGGACAGGGATCAGCCCCAGCATTTT.

The chain carries TRBV11-3 and TRBJ2-1, with a possible D match to TRBD2 (5 bases). V was trimmed by 3 bases and J by 0 bases, leaving 12 bases between them. Germline V gives CDR1 SGHNT, CDR2 YENEEA. CDR3 size: 16 residues. The CDR3 nucleotides read TGTGCCAGCAGCTTCAGAGGGAGCAACTCCTACAATGAGCAGTTCTTC. Translation gives CASSFRGSNSYNEQFF.

This clonotype has more than one count but fewer than ten. This chain joins TRBV2 and TRBJ2-5, with 9 bases that match TRBD2. The CDR3 is made up of 23 amino acids. J was trimmed by 1 base and V by 7 bases; bases with no gene match: 31. CDR1 is SNHLY, CDR2 FYNNEI, per germline. CDR3 coding DNA: TGTGCCAGCACCATAAGACCGACTGCGCGGGAGGGCCTATATAGATATAGCCAAGAGACCCAGTACTTC. Translating gives CASTIRPTAREGLYRYSQETQYF.

Here the CDR3 DNA reads TGTGCCAGCGACCAGCGGGAGGGCCGAGATACGCAGTATTTT. This gives the protein CASDQREGRDTQYF. The rearrangement links TRBV2 to TRBJ2-3; 10 bases agree with TRBD2. The V gene's germline CDR1 is SNHLY and CDR2 FYNNEI. This CDR3 is 14 amino acids long. V lost 8 bases, J lost 5 bases, and 7 bases stayed unmatched.